The following is a TCR beta chain sequence with its context. Its antigen is unidentified. The data were taken from a study of OX40 agonist ivuxolimab in advanced cancers. Study overall: The study treated patients with ivuxolimab, an agonistic anti-OX40 (CD134) antibody. General study findings and limits: Clonal expansion was seen in CD4+ and CD8+ blood T cells by week 6 at 0.1 to 3.0 mg/kg. Among patients with partial responses at 0.1-3.0 mg/kg, clonal expansion was among the lowest.

Produced via immunoSEQ multiplex PCR; TCRdb's table is partial and in-frame only. The sample carries about 70,000 clones, around 90% recorded once. V lost 3 bases and J lost 6, with 21 bases in between. The CDR3 contains 17 residues. Germline V gene lookup returns CDR1 SEHNR and CDR2 FQNEAQ (reference sequence). Autoimmune disease history or systemic immunosuppression was exclusionary. The specimen comprised CD4+ or CD8+ T cells sorted from blood, sampled in a trial of the OX40 agonist ivuxolimab. The chain couples TRBV7-9 to TRBJ2-4, with D tentatively TRBD1 or TRBD2 (5 bases each). The source of this sequence is an adult with an advanced solid tumor such as melanoma, head and neck, liver or kidney cancer. The DNA for the CDR3 is TGTGCCAGCAGCTTGGGGGAGTGGGGCGCAATTGGAAACATTCAGTACTTC. Residues: CASSLGEWGAIGNIQYF.